This T cell receptor (beta chain) is from a study of beta chain features in type 1 diabetes. This clone was detected only a few times. Germline V gene sequence: CDR1 SGHDN, CDR2 FVKESK. CDR3 length: 18 residues. V lost 0 bases and J lost 0; bases outside the gene matches: 7. Expressed TCRB transcripts got sequenced, as all isolated RNA was reverse transcribed. Some clones are missing from TCRdb's copy, which holds only in-frame ones; the method was immunoSEQ multiplex PCR. Of 850,000 to 900,000 clones in the sample, roughly 15% are singletons; the top ten hold 0.023%. The rearrangement uses TRBV14 and TRBJ2-1, with 8 nucleotides matching TRBD1. The sequenced sample consisted of naive CD4+ T cells from blood. The clonotype was recovered from a woman younger than 30 in good health. CDR3 in amino acids: CASSQELTGTGSYNEQFF. CDR3 sequence (DNA): TGTGCCAGCAGCCAAGAACTCACCGGGACAGGCTCCTACAATGAGCAGTTCTTC.